This T cell receptor (beta chain) was captured by sequencing in a study of blood T cell repertoires in COVID-19. Study as a whole: Samples came from the United States, Italy and Spain, spanning acute and convalescent COVID-19.

The CDR3 runs to 15 residues. CDR1 and CDR2 from the germline V gene are SGHAT and FQNNGV. V dropped 2 bases and J dropped 7; count of bases not matched to a gene: 8. Original data processing: Estimated nucleated cell counts came from reference gene primer amplification. Measured with immunoSEQ multiplex PCR; TCRdb has only the in-frame clones, and not every one. V and J calls and clone size come straight from that table; D and trimming were deduced from the DNA. The sample yields more than 80,000 clones, less than 90% seen once. The receptor was derived from an elderly man with acute or convalescent COVID-19. The V gene is TRBV11-2, the J gene TRBJ2-7, with 10 nucleotides matching TRBD1. Sequencing used peripheral blood. The CDR3 loop is CASSLSPGTGEEQYF. CDR3 coding DNA: TGTGCCAGCAGCTTATCTCCTGGGACAGGGGAAGAGCAGTACTTC.